The rows below give T cell receptor beta chains drawn from one sample of a study of blood T cell repertoires in COVID-19. Generated by immunoSEQ multiplex PCR, the TCRdb table keeps only in-frame clones and is missing some. The table shows roughly 260,000 clones, with approximately 86% occurring only once. Sequencing was carried out using peripheral blood. Receptor source: a man aged 40-49 years who had recovered from COVID-19. Each CDR3 is given with its conserved first and last residue. Each record gives: V gene, D gene, J gene, CDR3 DNA, CDR3 protein. A D gene is named only where the DNA matches it firmly.

v_call: TRBV19; d_call: TRBD2; j_call: TRBJ2-2; cdr3_nt: TGTGCCAGTAGTTCCCGGGTGCGGGGGGAACTACCTCCCGGGGAGCTGTTTTTT; cdr3_aa: CASSSRVRGELPPGELFF
v_call: TRBV25-1; d_call: -; j_call: TRBJ2-6; cdr3_nt: TGTGCCAGCAGTGATTGGGCCGGCTTCGGGGCCAACGTCCTGACTTTC; cdr3_aa: CASSDWAGFGANVLTF
v_call: TRBV27; d_call: -; j_call: TRBJ1-1; cdr3_nt: TGTGCCAGCAGTTTACGAGGTGAAGCTTTCTTT; cdr3_aa: CASSLRGEAFF
v_call: TRBV6-5; d_call: TRBD2; j_call: TRBJ2-3; cdr3_nt: TGTGCCAGCAGTTTCGGACTAGCAGGCACAGATACGCAGTATTTT; cdr3_aa: CASSFGLAGTDTQYF
v_call: TRBV7-9; d_call: TRBD2; j_call: TRBJ2-1; cdr3_nt: TGTGCCAGCAGCTTCGGAGCGGGAGTTGAGCAGTTCTTC; cdr3_aa: CASSFGAGVEQFF
v_call: TRBV4-2; d_call: -; j_call: TRBJ1-6; cdr3_nt: TGTGCCAGCAGCCAAGGTAGCCGCTCTGAGGGATCACCCCTCCACTTT; cdr3_aa: CASSQGSRSEGSPLHF
v_call: TRBV11-2; d_call: TRBD2; j_call: TRBJ2-7; cdr3_nt: TGTGCCAGCAGCCCCGGGGGGAGGGAGCAGTACTTC; cdr3_aa: CASSPGGREQYF
v_call: TRBV7-9; d_call: TRBD2; j_call: TRBJ2-1; cdr3_nt: TGTGCCAGCAGCATGTTACGGACTAGCGGGAGTCACTACAATGAGCAGTTCTTC; cdr3_aa: CASSMLRTSGSHYNEQFF
v_call: TRBV11-2; d_call: -; j_call: TRBJ2-1; cdr3_nt: TGTGCCAGCAGCTTTCGGACAGACCCTTACAATGAGCAGTTCTTC; cdr3_aa: CASSFRTDPYNEQFF
v_call: TRBV6-5; d_call: -; j_call: TRBJ1-6; cdr3_nt: TGTGCCAGCACTGGCCCCTCCTCACCCCTCCACTTT; cdr3_aa: CASTGPSSPLHF
v_call: TRBV29-1; d_call: -; j_call: TRBJ2-5; cdr3_nt: TGCAGCGTTGACAGGGGCATCCAAGAGACCCAGTACTTC; cdr3_aa: CSVDRGIQETQYF
v_call: TRBV19; d_call: TRBD1; j_call: TRBJ1-5; cdr3_nt: TGTGCCAGCACAACGGGACAGGGAAATCAGCCCCAGCATTTT; cdr3_aa: CASTTGQGNQPQHF
v_call: TRBV5-1; d_call: -; j_call: TRBJ2-7; cdr3_nt: TGCGCCAGCTCCGAGGGGGGGGCCTACGAGCAGTACTTC; cdr3_aa: CASSEGGAYEQYF
v_call: TRBV21-1; d_call: -; j_call: TRBJ1-3; cdr3_nt: TGTGCCAGCAGCAAAGGTGGTGTGCCGGTCTCTGGAAACACCATATATTTT; cdr3_aa: CASSKGGVPVSGNTIYF
v_call: TRBV18; d_call: TRBD2; j_call: TRBJ2-4; cdr3_nt: TGTGCCAGCTCACCTTCGTCCGATGGGACTAGCGGGAAAGGAGCCAAAAACATTCAGTACTTC; cdr3_aa: CASSPSSDGTSGKGAKNIQYF
v_call: TRBV3-1/TRBV3-2; d_call: TRBD1; j_call: TRBJ1-5; cdr3_nt: TGTGCCAGCAGCCAGGCTACAGGGGATTCTAATCAGCCCCAGCATTTT; cdr3_aa: CASSQATGDSNQPQHF
v_call: TRBV5-1; d_call: -; j_call: TRBJ1-3; cdr3_nt: TGCGCCAGCAGCTTTCAGGGGTCAAACTCTGGAAACACCATATATTTT; cdr3_aa: CASSFQGSNSGNTIYF
v_call: TRBV7-7; d_call: TRBD2; j_call: TRBJ2-5; cdr3_nt: TGTGCCAGCAGCGTCGATGCGGGGGTGAGCGAGACCCAGTACTTC; cdr3_aa: CASSVDAGVSETQYF
v_call: TRBV9; d_call: TRBD1; j_call: TRBJ1-4; cdr3_nt: TGTGCCAGCAGCCCCGGGACAGGGGGCAATGAAAAACTGTTTTTT; cdr3_aa: CASSPGTGGNEKLFF
v_call: TRBV2; d_call: -; j_call: TRBJ1-2; cdr3_nt: TGTGCCAGCAGTCCCCTAGATGAGATTTCTAACTATGGCTACACCTTC; cdr3_aa: CASSPLDEISNYGYTF
v_call: TRBV7-9; d_call: -; j_call: TRBJ2-7; cdr3_nt: TGTGCCAGCAGCTTAGAAACAGACAACGAGCAGTACTTC; cdr3_aa: CASSLETDNEQYF
v_call: TRBV6-4; d_call: TRBD1; j_call: TRBJ2-1; cdr3_nt: TGTGCCAGCAGTGACCCACCCTGGGACAGGGTGTTATACAATGAGCAGTTCTTC; cdr3_aa: CASSDPPWDRVLYNEQFF